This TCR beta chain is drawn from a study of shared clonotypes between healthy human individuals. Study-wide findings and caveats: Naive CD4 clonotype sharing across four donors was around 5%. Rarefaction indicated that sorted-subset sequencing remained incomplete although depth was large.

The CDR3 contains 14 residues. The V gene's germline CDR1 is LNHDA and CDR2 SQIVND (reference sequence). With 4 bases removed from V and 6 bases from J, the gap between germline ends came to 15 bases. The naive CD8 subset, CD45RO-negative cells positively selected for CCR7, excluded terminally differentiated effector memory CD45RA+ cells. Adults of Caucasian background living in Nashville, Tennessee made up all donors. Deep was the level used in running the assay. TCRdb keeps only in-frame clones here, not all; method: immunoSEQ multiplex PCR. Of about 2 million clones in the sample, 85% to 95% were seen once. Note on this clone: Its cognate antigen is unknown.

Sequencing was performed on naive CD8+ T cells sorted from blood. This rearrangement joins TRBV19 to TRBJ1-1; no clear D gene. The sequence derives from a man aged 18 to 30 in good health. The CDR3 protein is CASSSLGIRAEAFF. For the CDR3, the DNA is TGTGCCAGTAGTAGTCTGGGGATCCGGGCTGAAGCTTTCTTT.